These 29 T cell receptor beta chains share one sample of origin, sequenced in a study of blood T cells in healthy people across ages. Alongside a J-beta primer mix, a sample-barcoded 5' primer served in a second PCR lasting about 6 to 11 cycles. One entry per CDR3 protein results from TCRdb running MiXCR on the 5' RACE reads. The top ten hold 7% to 9% of the sample, which has 1.5 million to 2 million distinct CDR3 sequences, 28% seen once. The sample consisted of blood. These receptors originate from a woman in her 30s in good health.

With respect to this clonotype: This may come from a read error, since a much larger clone is one base off. The J gene is TRBJ2-4, the V gene TRBV7-2; 8 bases line up with TRBD2. Germline lookup yields CDR1 SGHTA and CDR2 FQGNSA. The CDR3 loop spans 18 amino acids. The J segment lost 13 bases and the V segment lost 5 bases, leaving 25 bases of the junction unmatched. The chain's CDR3 is CASSPGGFWRGVGNEQYF. The CDR3 bases are TGTGCCAGCAGCCCGGGGGGGTTCTGGCGGGGGGTTGGCAATGAGCAGTACTTC.

This clonotype was observed a few times. The CDR3 DNA is TGTGCCAGCAGCTTTAGCGGCCGGGGGACCACAGATACGCAGTATTTT. It specifies CASSFSGRGTTDTQYF. The chain employs TRBV7-9 and TRBJ2-3, with a possible D match to TRBD2 (6 bases). V was shortened by 3 bases and J by 2 bases, with 15 bases between the two germline ends. The CDR3 covers 16 residues. The germline gives CDR1 SEHNR, CDR2 FQNEAQ (reference sequence).

This clonotype was counted at least ten times. The rearrangement links TRBV2 to TRBJ2-5, with D possibly TRBD1 on 6 matching bases. Trimming removed 0 bases at V and 5 bases at J, with 16 bases between. Germline V gene data show CDR1 as SNHLY and CDR2 as FYNNEI. CDR3 length equals 16 residues. CDR3 in amino acids: CASSEAGQTSGETQYF. DNA for the CDR3: TGTGCCAGCAGTGAAGCGGGACAAACCTCGGGGGAGACCCAGTACTTC.

The chain has TRBV29-1 and TRBJ2-1; TRBD2 matches 13 bases. The CDR3 sequence is 16 residues long. Germline CDR1 SQVTM, CDR2 ANQGSEA. After removal of 2 bases from V and 4 bases from J, the junction contained 5 bases not matched to a gene. CDR3: CSVEMGLAGSYNEQFF. The CDR3 DNA reads TGCAGCGTTGAAATGGGACTAGCGGGAAGTTACAATGAGCAGTTCTTC.

A note on this clonotype: One base away lies a much larger clone, so this may be a sequencing read error. This sequence joins TRBV10-2 and TRBJ2-1, with 8 nucleotides matching TRBD2. The CDR3 spans 16 residues. CDR1 is WSHSY and CDR2 is SAAADI in the germline V gene. V lost 7 bases to trimming and J lost 0 bases; unmatched junction nucleotides: 8. CDR3 residues: CASNDWREVSYNEQFF. The CDR3 nucleotides are TGCGCCAGCAATGATTGGCGGGAGGTCTCCTACAATGAGCAGTTCTTC.

This clonotype was counted between two and nine times. The rearrangement links TRBV7-2 to TRBJ1-1; D is ambiguous. V was shortened by 2 bases and J by 4 bases, with 14 bases between the two germline ends. This CDR3 region has 15 residues. The germline V gene encodes CDR1 SGHTA and CDR2 FQGNSA. The CDR3 DNA follows: TGTGCCAGCAGCTTATTCGGCGGTAGGGCCACTGAAGCTTTCTTT. This codes for CASSLFGGRATEAFF.

This clonotype was counted between two and nine times. The chain is built from TRBV19 and TRBJ2-5; D is unclear. Germline assignment: CDR1 LNHDA and CDR2 SQIVND (reference sequence). Trimming removed 2 bases at V and 2 bases at J, with 12 bases between. This CDR3 spans 15 amino acids. The CDR3 sequence is CASSISGARQETQYF. In nucleotides, the CDR3 is TGTGCCAGTAGTATATCCGGCGCGAGGCAAGAGACCCAGTACTTC. Full variable domain (missing parts from reference TRBV19 and TRBJ2-5): DGGITQSPKYLFRKEGQNVTLSCEQNLNHDAMYWYRQDPGQGLRLIYYSQIVNDFQKGDIAEGYSVSREKKESFPLTVTSAQKNPTAFYLCASSISGARQETQYFGPGTRLLVL.

The chain uses TRBV7-9 and TRBJ2-1, with a possible D match to TRBD2 (7 bases). CDR3 length: 14 residues. Germline CDR1 SEHNR, CDR2 FQNEAQ (reference sequence). Trimming pared 5 bases from V and 6 bases from J, leaving 14 bases between. As DNA, the CDR3 is TGTGCCAGCAGCCCCCGGGGGGCTGCCAATGAGCAGTTCTTC. Protein product: CASSPRGAANEQFF.

This clonotype came up a few times. The chain uses TRBV7-2 and TRBJ2-4; perhaps D is TRBD1 or TRBD2 (5 bases each). The germline V gene has CDR1 SGHTA and CDR2 FQGNSA. V shed 4 bases and J shed 9 bases, with 22 bases lying between them. The CDR3 consists of 16 residues. The CDR3 coding sequence is TGTGCCAGCAGCTCCTGGGCCGGGACGGCCCGGGGCATTCAGTACTTC. It encodes CASSSWAGTARGIQYF.

This clonotype appeared a few times. The rearrangement uses TRBV6-2 or TRBV6-3 and TRBJ2-1, with unresolved D. Germline values: CDR1 MNHEY, CDR2 SVGEGT. This CDR3 spans 12 amino acids. The ends were cut back, 6 bases at V and 10 bases at J, with 13 bases in the middle. CDR3 region: CASSLTTYEQFF. DNA of the CDR3: TGTGCCAGCAGCCTTACAACCTACGAGCAGTTCTTC.

The chain carries TRBV19 and TRBJ2-3, with D maybe TRBD1 (6 bases). Germline V gene sequence: CDR1 LNHDA, CDR2 SQIVND (reference sequence). The CDR3 totals 15 residues. V was shortened by 5 bases and J by 5 bases, with 17 bases between the two germline ends. For the CDR3, the DNA is TGTGCCAGTAGTGCCCAGGGGAATCTTGGAGATACGCAGTATTTT. This gives the protein CASSAQGNLGDTQYF.

This clonotype was seen more than once but under ten times. The rearrangement joins TRBV3-1 to TRBJ1-5, with D perhaps TRBD1 (6 bases). Germline assignment: CDR1 LGHDT and CDR2 YNNKEL (reference sequence). This CDR3 has 13 amino acids. Trimming pared 6 bases from V and 7 bases from J, leaving 13 bases between. CDR3 coding DNA: TGTGCCAGCAGACAACAGGGAAGGCAGCCCCAGCATTTT. Translating it yields CASRQQGRQPQHF.

This clonotype has more than one count but fewer than ten. V is TRBV6-5 and J is TRBJ1-2; TRBD1 might be the D (6 bases). The CDR3 spans 15 residues. Germline CDR1 MNHEY, CDR2 SVGAGI. Trimming shortened V by 0 bases and J by 8 bases, and 16 bases separated the two germline ends. CDR3 sequence: CASSYSMGGQGGYTF. The CDR3 DNA reads TGTGCCAGCAGTTACTCGATGGGGGGCCAGGGGGGCTACACCTTC.

This clonotype showed up just a few times. The chain carries TRBV20-1 and TRBJ2-7, with no clear D. Germline V gene lookup returns CDR1 DFQATT and CDR2 SNEGSKA (reference sequence). There are 10 residues in the CDR3. V was pared by 5 bases and J by 2 bases, with 4 bases between. The CDR3 is CSAAPYEQYF. The CDR3 bases are TGCAGTGCTGCCCCCTACGAGCAGTACTTC.

This clonotype was detected only a few times. The V and J genes are TRBV12-3 or TRBV12-4 and TRBJ1-2; tentative D call: TRBD1 (5 bases). Trimming took off 6 bases at V and 2 bases at J, with 19 bases between the two ends. The CDR3 totals 16 residues. Here the CDR3 reads CASSLTSGPSNYGYTF. CDR3 in DNA: TGTGCCAGCAGCCTCACTTCGGGACCCTCCAACTATGGCTACACCTTC.

This clonotype was seen only a few times. J is TRBJ1-4 and V is TRBV20-1, with D unresolved. This CDR3 is 13 amino acids long. V shed 4 bases and J shed 1 base, with 7 bases lying between them. Per the germline V gene, CDR1 is DFQATT and CDR2 is SNEGSKA (reference sequence). CDR3 amino acids: CSAIAVTNEKLFF. In DNA, the CDR3 is TGCAGTGCTATCGCTGTAACTAATGAAAAACTGTTTTTT.

This clonotype has a handful of counts. The genes are TRBV3-1 and TRBJ2-5; tentatively, D is TRBD1 (5 bases). The CDR3 is 13 amino acids. Germline-derived CDR1 and CDR2 are LGHDT and YNNKEL (reference sequence). The ends were cut back, 4 bases at V and 5 bases at J, with 11 bases in the middle. CDR3 loop: CASSRQGWETQYF. The CDR3 region has the DNA TGTGCCAGCAGCCGGCAGGGCTGGGAGACCCAGTACTTC.

The chain couples TRBV12-3 or TRBV12-4 to TRBJ2-1; 8 positions match TRBD1. Trimming took 5 bases from V and 2 from J; bases not matched to a gene: 5. The CDR3 is made up of 15 amino acids. Here the CDR3 reads CASSTDRVAYNEQFF. As DNA, the CDR3 is TGTGCCAGCAGTACGGACAGGGTGGCCTACAATGAGCAGTTCTTC.

This clonotype was detected only a few times. This rearrangement joins TRBV5-4 to TRBJ1-2; a possible D gene is TRBD1 (6 bases). The germline V gene has CDR1 SGHNT and CDR2 YYREEE (reference sequence). Trimming removed 4 bases from V and 4 bases from J, with 23 bases in between. This CDR3 contains 17 residues. The CDR3 spells CASSPSGTQIIVYGYTF. CDR3 bases: TGTGCCAGCAGCCCTTCCGGGACACAGATCATAGTCTATGGCTACACCTTC.

This clonotype was recorded a few times. V usage is TRBV3-1 and J usage is TRBJ2-7, with D perhaps assigned TRBD1 or TRBD2 (6 bases each). Looked up from germline, CDR1 is LGHDT and CDR2 is YNNKEL (reference sequence). V was trimmed by 2 bases and J by 6 bases, leaving 11 bases between them. There are 13 residues in the CDR3. CDR3 sequence (DNA): TGTGCCAGCAGCCAAATCCGGGGGCGCGAGCAGTACTTC. It codes for CASSQIRGREQYF.

This clonotype was picked up a small number of times. The chain joins TRBV7-3 to TRBJ2-6; maybe TRBD1 (5 bases). The CDR3 sequence is 17 residues long. CDR1 and CDR2 (germline): SGHTA, FQGTGA. V lost 5 bases and J 0 bases, leaving 14 bases between the germline ends. The CDR3 region is CASSPRAGISGANVLTF. CDR3 sequence (DNA): TGTGCCAGCAGCCCCCGCGCAGGGATCTCTGGGGCCAACGTCCTGACTTTC.

This clonotype showed up many times. This chain joins TRBV4-3 and TRBJ2-7, with TRBD2 identical over 8 bases. CDR1 and CDR2 from the germline V gene are LGHNA and YSLEER. This CDR3 has 18 residues. Trimming took 0 bases from V and 4 from J; bases not matched to a gene: 14. The chain's CDR3 is CASSQDETSVSLSYEQYF. The DNA of the CDR3 is TGCGCCAGCAGCCAAGATGAGACTAGCGTGTCCCTTTCTTACGAGCAGTACTTC.

This clonotype was observed a handful of times. The CDR3 region is CAGPGRNEQFF. The DNA of the CDR3 is TGTGCCGGGCCTGGTCGCAATGAGCAGTTCTTC. The rearrangement joins TRBV28 to TRBJ2-1; D is undetermined. V lost 11 bases, J lost 6 bases, and 11 bases lay in between. In germline, CDR1 is MDHEN, CDR2 SYDVKM. This CDR3 region has 11 residues.

V and J are TRBV20-1 and TRBJ2-3, with 10 bases lining up with TRBD2. Germline assignment: CDR1 DFQATT and CDR2 SNEGSKA (reference sequence). Trimming at V came to 6 bases and at J to 4 bases, leaving 10 bases not matched to a gene. The CDR3 is 15 residues long. The CDR3 reads CSARRLAGVSDTQYF. The DNA for the CDR3 is TGCAGTGCCCGCCGTCTAGCGGGGGTTTCAGATACGCAGTATTTT.

This clonotype was counted at least ten times. The genes are TRBV12-3 or TRBV12-4 and TRBJ2-1; 10 bases are a match to TRBD2. The length of the CDR3 is 13 residues. Trimming at V came to 3 bases and at J to 9 bases, leaving 2 bases not matched to a gene. Here the CDR3 reads CASSFSSGGEQFF. The CDR3 DNA reads as TGTGCCAGCAGTTTCTCTAGCGGGGGTGAGCAGTTCTTC.

In this sample, this clonotype turned up a few times. The V and J genes are TRBV28 and TRBJ2-2, with D tentatively TRBD1 (6 bases). Germline CDR1 and CDR2: MDHEN and SYDVKM. This CDR3 contains 15 residues. The germline V and J ends were trimmed by 5 bases and 2 bases, with 12 bases remaining between them. The CDR3: CASSHYRVNTGELFF. Written as DNA, the CDR3 is TGTGCCAGCAGTCACTACAGGGTCAACACCGGGGAGCTGTTTTTT.

A single count supports this clonotype. A much larger clone differs from this one at a single base, so this may be a read error. The V and J genes are TRBV4-3 and TRBJ2-5, with D perhaps TRBD1 (5 bases). The J call may be incorrect, as the DNA end agrees better with TRBJ2-7. This CDR3 has 16 amino acids. Germline lookup yields CDR1 LGHNA and CDR2 YSLEER. The CDR3 DNA reads as TGCGCCAGCAGCCAAGAAGCAACAGGCACGGCCTACGAGCAGTACTTC. It specifies CASSQEATGTAYEQYF.

The rearrangement links TRBV5-1 to TRBJ2-1; 13 positions agree with TRBD2. V lost 4 bases and J lost 0; bases outside the gene matches: 7. The CDR3 is 18 amino acids. The germline CDR1 and CDR2 sequences are SGHRS and YFSETQ. This chain's CDR3 is CASSLRTSGGYSYNEQFF. For the CDR3, the DNA is TGCGCCAGCAGCCTCCGGACTAGCGGGGGTTACTCCTACAATGAGCAGTTCTTC.

The chain couples TRBV7-6 to TRBJ1-1; no firm D call. The V and J ends lost 1 base and 4 bases respectively, with 16 bases between them. The CDR3 is made up of 16 amino acids. Germline CDR1 reads SGHVS; CDR2 reads FNYEAQ. In DNA, the CDR3 is TGTGCCAGCAGCTTAGATGCCACGGTTGGTGGCACTGAAGCTTTCTTT. This encodes CASSLDATVGGTEAFF.